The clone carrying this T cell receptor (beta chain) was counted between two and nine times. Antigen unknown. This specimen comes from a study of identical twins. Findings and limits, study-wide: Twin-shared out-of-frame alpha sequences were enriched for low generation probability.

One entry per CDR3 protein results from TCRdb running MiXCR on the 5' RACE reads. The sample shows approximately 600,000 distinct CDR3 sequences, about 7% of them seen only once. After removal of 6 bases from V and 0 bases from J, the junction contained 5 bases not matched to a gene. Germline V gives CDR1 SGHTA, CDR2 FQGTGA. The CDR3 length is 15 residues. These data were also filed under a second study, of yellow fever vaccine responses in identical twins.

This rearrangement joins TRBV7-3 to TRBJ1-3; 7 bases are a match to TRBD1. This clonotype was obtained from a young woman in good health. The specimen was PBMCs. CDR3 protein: CASSMGQTSGNTIYF. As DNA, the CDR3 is TGTGCCAGCAGTATGGGACAGACCTCTGGAAACACCATATATTTT.